This T cell receptor (beta chain) was documented in a study of early T cells in non-severe SARS-CoV-2 infection. Study-wide results and limits: CD4 and private specificities were missed by VDJdb matching, which favored anti-spike CD8 responses.

Attachment of unique molecular identifiers was made to individual cDNA molecules. TCRdb itself ran the 5' RACE reads through MiXCR, one entry per CDR3 protein. The sample has about 45,000 distinct CDR3 sequences, 11% seen once. Details on this clonotype: Antigen specificity is unknown.

Germline lookup yields CDR1 SQVTM and CDR2 ANQGSEA. The V segment lost 0 bases and the J segment 8 bases; nucleotides outside the gene matches: 5. CDR3 size: 13 residues. The TCR comes from an adult who was a healthcare worker with PCR-confirmed SARS-CoV-2 infection or an uninfected control (not recorded which). V gene TRBV29-1 combines with J gene TRBJ1-2; 8 bases map to TRBD1. Specimen: whole blood. CDR3 in DNA: TGCAGCGTTGAAGATCAGGGGGCGGACGGCTACACCTTC. This encodes CSVEDQGADGYTF.